This TCR beta chain was captured by sequencing in a study of T-cell memory formation after mild COVID-19 (TCRdb year 2021). Regarding the research as a whole: Most TCR sequence clusters were specific to one of the two donors. Two young, previously healthy adult volunteers, one female and one male, were included in the cohort. In a couple of donors, T-cell clones that expanded and contracted after mild COVID-19 were tracked by sequencing TCRalpha and TCRbeta repertoires over time.

The listed sequencing device is Illumina NovaSeq 6000. Using 5'RACE with constant-segment primers, TCRalpha and TCRbeta cDNA libraries were constructed, with sample barcodes and unique molecular identifiers added in the process. Trizol reagent was used to extract RNA from every sample. Amplification of the libraries took two PCR steps, and the second step added a second sample barcode plus Illumina TruSeq adapters. Sequencing of libraries was performed on an Illumina NovaSeq with 2 x 150 bp paired-end reads. For the original study's pipeline: Reads were demultiplexed and collapsed into UMI-guided consensus sequences with migec v1.2.7. Using mixcr v2.1.11, UMI consensuses were aligned to TRA and TRB V and J templates and then assembled into clonotypes. A clonotype was counted as expanded or contracted only when both edgeR and NoisET called the clonotype significant, with the noise models trained on biological replicates. For edgeR calls, a false discovery rate-adjusted p below 0.01 and a log2 fold-change threshold of 1 were applied. As an exploratory analysis of dynamics, max-normalized trajectories of the 1000 most abundant clonotypes were examined by PCA with hierarchical clustering. Separately sequenced CD4+ and CD8+ repertoires were used to assign a CD4 or CD8 phenotype to each responding clone. Using fastp trimming at Q25 and MiXCR clonotype assembly, TCRdb reanalyzed the public sequencing data and kept in-frame beta chains. Each CDR3 protein appears once, grouped with its most common genes and DNA. TCRdb's processing, not the study's, gives the V and J calls here. The sample yields 250,000 to 350,000 distinct CDR3 sequences; roughly 19% were counted once. More than 20% of the sample is taken by the ten largest.

As concerns this clonotype: It has no known antigen specificity. One base away there is no much larger clone; base qualities are not given.

Overall study results and their limits: From day 15 to 85, contracting clones showed balanced CD4/CD8 phenotypes, whereas a second wave of clones that expanded from day 15 to 37 leaned towards CD4+. The second-wave clones that peaked on day 37 were not confirmed to be SARS-CoV-2 specific. Some responding clones were detected in pre-infection memory, which suggested that pre-existing cross-reactive memory T cells had joined the SARS-CoV-2 response. Contracting CD4+ clones appeared mostly in the CM and EM memory subsets, whereas CD8+ clones were enriched in EMRA. Only a couple of mild cases were covered by the study, and larger cohorts that include severe cases with pre-infection samples were considered necessary.

Ficoll-Paque density gradient centrifugation was the method used to isolate PBMCs. CDR1 and CDR2 are drawn from the germline V gene: SGHRS, YFSETQ. A distance of 7 bases separates the germline ends of V and J, which lose 2 bases and 6 bases respectively. The CDR3 sequence holds 12 residues, the cysteine and phenylalanine included. Kept here is only the CDR3 DNA, which spans 36 bases and is read in frame from base 1. The source is a man between 18 and 35 years old who had mild COVID-19 (a few samples of this study predate the infection). The sample titles of this study are shuffled in the database, so cell type and time point are left out; the donor was told from shared clones. The chain is encoded by TRBV5-1 joined to TRBJ2-3, with the D gene uncertain. Sample: PBMCs or a T cell subset sorted from them (not recorded which). The CDR3 region has the sequence CASSLAFDTQYF. The bases are TGCGCCAGCAGCTTAGCCTTTGATACGCAGTATTTT.